This T cell receptor beta chain was sequenced in a study of OX40 agonist ivuxolimab in advanced cancers. On the study more broadly: Ivuxolimab, which patients received intravenously every 2 weeks, was dosed at 0.01 to 10 mg/kg. With a range of roughly 23 to 79, age averaged about 58 years, and 75% to 90% were male. Points from the study as a whole: On average, a greater number of expanded clones characterised CD8+ T cells relative to CD4+. Low normalized T-cell clonal expansion was also seen in some nonresponders.

Repertoires were generated with immunoSEQ multiplex PCR, while TCRdb's copy carries only in-frame clones and drops some. The sample records 90,000 to 100,000 clones, 70% to 85% being singletons. On this clone: Its specificity is not known.

Germline CDR1 and CDR2: SGHNT and YENEEA. The CDR3 has 14 amino acids. V was pared by 0 bases and J by 8 bases, with 11 bases between. The sequence derives from an adult with an advanced solid tumor such as melanoma, head and neck, liver or kidney cancer. J is TRBJ2-1 and V is TRBV11-3; D gene uncertain. Sequencing used CD4+ or CD8+ T cells sorted from blood, obtained in a trial of the OX40 agonist ivuxolimab. The CDR3 protein is CASSLDQLSHEQFF. The CDR3 DNA is TGTGCCAGCAGCTTAGATCAACTTAGCCATGAGCAGTTCTTC.